This record looks at one TCR beta chain sequence and its context. Its antigen is as yet unknown. Run at survey level, the immunoSEQ assay was version v3.0. Profiling relied on immunoSEQ multiplex PCR, and the TCRdb table lists in-frame clones only, not all of them. The data hold some 22,000 clones, with under 90% observed a single time. V trimming: 6 bases; J trimming: 6 bases; junction bases outside the gene matches: 4. Looked up from germline, CDR1 is MNHNS and CDR2 is SASEGT. CDR3 length: 13 residues. The entry originates in a study of long-term antiretroviral therapy in people with HIV. Study results and caveats: Repertoires with HIV possessed tighter CDR3 length spans than those of controls.

Cryopreserved PBMC numbered roughly 1-10 million per sample before DNA extraction. The TCR was taken from a man between 50 and 59 years old with HIV. Here the sequenced sample was unsorted PBMCs, taken at the start of antiretroviral therapy. V usage is TRBV6-1 and J usage is TRBJ2-2; 7 positions match TRBD1. The CDR3 region is CASSGTVPGELFF. The CDR3 DNA follows: TGTGCCAGCAGCGGGACAGTTCCCGGGGAGCTGTTTTTT.